Shown below are 3 T cell receptor beta chains from a single sample sequenced in a study of blood T cells in healthy people across ages (dated by TCRdb to the mid-2010s). To prepare the library, 5' RACE was applied. The sample was run on an Illumina HiSeq 2500. The second PCR ran for roughly 7 to 12 cycles and used a J-beta primer mix along with a sample-barcoded 5' primer. TCRdb applied fastp at Q25 and MiXCR to the public reads, then kept only in-frame beta chains. Every CDR3 protein is listed once, alongside the most common genes and DNA of its rows. Within this sample are around 1,000,000 distinct CDR3 sequences, with 35% to 40% of them counted one time only. Jointly, the top ten make up about 12% of the sample. Input material: blood. Receptors originate from a man aged 18-30 years in good health.

This clonotype has more than one count but fewer than ten. The chain carries TRBV6-2 or TRBV6-3 and TRBJ2-1; TRBD2 agrees at 7 bases. The germline gives CDR1 MNHEY, CDR2 SVGEGT. V lost 6 bases, J lost 14 bases, and 7 bases stayed unmatched. The CDR3 has 11 amino acids. The CDR3 is CASSRDYPKFF. For the CDR3, the DNA is TGTGCCAGCAGCCGGGACTACCCGAAGTTCTTC.

The V and J genes are TRBV6-2 or TRBV6-3 and TRBJ2-6; TRBD1 is a possible D gene (6 bases). CDR1 is MNHEY, CDR2 SVGEGT, per germline. Trimming took off 5 bases at V and 0 bases at J, with 17 bases between the two ends. There are 18 residues in the CDR3. The CDR3 DNA sequence: TGTGCCAGCAGTGCCCGGACAGAGGGAGACTCTGGGGCCAACGTCCTGACTTTC. Its protein product is CASSARTEGDSGANVLTF.

The J gene is TRBJ1-6, the V gene TRBV27, with D maybe TRBD1 (5 bases). The germline V and J ends were trimmed by 0 bases and 7 bases, with 13 bases remaining between them. Germline CDR1 reads MNHEY; CDR2 reads SMNVEV (reference sequence). CDR3 length: 16 amino acids. CDR3 protein: CASSLSAGMTNSPLHF. Written as DNA, the CDR3 is TGTGCCAGCAGTTTATCGGCAGGGATGACAAATTCACCCCTCCACTTT.